This T cell receptor beta chain was recovered during a study of cytomegalovirus exposure and HLA in healthy donors. The overall study: The 100 to 150 validation repertoires and the approximately 630 first-cohort repertoires shared a platform, a later analysis reported.

Study observations and caveats: TCR beta chains numbering more than 150 were designated cytomegalovirus-associated. Subsequent analysis revealed that first-cohort TCR clusters tended to co-occur in the approximately 120 validation repertoires.

CDR3 length: 13 residues. In germline, CDR1 is MNHEY, CDR2 SVGAGI. V was cut by 0 bases and J by 6 bases, with 7 bases left in between. The assay was immunoSEQ multiplex PCR, and TCRdb's table has in-frame clones only and misses some. This table has approximately 150,000 clones, about 91% appearing once. A note on this clone: Antigen specificity is unknown.

The V call is TRBV6-5, the J call TRBJ2-3; D is perhaps TRBD2 (5 bases). The specimen sequenced was PBMCs. This TCR was sampled from a man aged 18 to 29 in good health and CMV-seropositive. The CDR3: CASSYSTGDTQYF. The DNA of the CDR3 is TGTGCCAGCAGTTACTCGACGGGGGATACGCAGTATTTT.